The entry below describes one T cell receptor (beta chain). The ends lost 0 bases at V and 2 bases at J; junction bases unmatched: 13. The CDR3 is 18 amino acids. From germline, CDR1 is SGHRS and CDR2 YFSETQ. The data were obtained in a study of blood T cell repertoires in COVID-19. About the study: Some COVID-19 samples were acute and others convalescent; all came from the United States, Italy and Spain. T cells, B-cell-depleted T cells, or PBMCs supplied cDNA or gDNA.

Original methodology: Cell counts per sample came from amplifying reference gene primers. Clones were read by immunoSEQ multiplex PCR, and TCRdb kept only the in-frame ones, dropping some. V and J calls and clone size follow that table, whereas D and trimming were derived from the DNA. The sample includes around 130,000 clones, roughly 80% of them seen just once. The rearrangement links TRBV5-1 to TRBJ2-7, with 8 nucleotides matching TRBD1. The receptor's source is a man aged 55 to 70 with acute or convalescent COVID-19. Sequences were obtained from peripheral blood. CDR3 bases: TGCGCCAGCAGCTTGGAATCAGGGGGCCCCCCCGTGACCTACGAGCAGTACTTC. Protein: CASSLESGGPPVTYEQYF.